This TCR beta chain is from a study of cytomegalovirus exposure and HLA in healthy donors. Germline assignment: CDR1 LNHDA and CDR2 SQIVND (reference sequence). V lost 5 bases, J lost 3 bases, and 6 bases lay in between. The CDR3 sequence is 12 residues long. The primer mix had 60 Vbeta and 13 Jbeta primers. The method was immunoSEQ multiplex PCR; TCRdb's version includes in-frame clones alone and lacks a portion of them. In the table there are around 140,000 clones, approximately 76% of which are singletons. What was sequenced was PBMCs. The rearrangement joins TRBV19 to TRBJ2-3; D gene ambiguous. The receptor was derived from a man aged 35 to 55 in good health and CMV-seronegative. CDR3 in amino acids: CASSHQTDTQYF. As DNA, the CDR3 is TGTGCCAGTAGTCATCAAACAGATACGCAGTATTTT.